This TCR beta chain was identified in a study of cytomegalovirus exposure and HLA in healthy donors. The study ran its PCR with 60 Vbeta and 13 Jbeta primers. The protocol was immunoSEQ multiplex PCR, while the TCRdb copy is restricted to in-frame clones and leaves out a portion. The table lists roughly 120,000 clones, more than 80% of them singletons. The material sequenced was PBMCs. This TCR derives from a middle-aged man in good health and CMV-seronegative.

DNA for the CDR3: TGCGCCAGCAGCTGGGGGCAGGGGACCTACGAGCAGTACTTC. Amino acids: CASSWGQGTYEQYF. The genes are TRBV5-1 and TRBJ2-7; D might be TRBD1 (6 bases). The CDR3 covers 14 residues. Germline V CDR1 and CDR2: SGHRS, YFSETQ. With 3 bases removed from V and 2 bases from J, the gap between germline ends came to 12 bases.